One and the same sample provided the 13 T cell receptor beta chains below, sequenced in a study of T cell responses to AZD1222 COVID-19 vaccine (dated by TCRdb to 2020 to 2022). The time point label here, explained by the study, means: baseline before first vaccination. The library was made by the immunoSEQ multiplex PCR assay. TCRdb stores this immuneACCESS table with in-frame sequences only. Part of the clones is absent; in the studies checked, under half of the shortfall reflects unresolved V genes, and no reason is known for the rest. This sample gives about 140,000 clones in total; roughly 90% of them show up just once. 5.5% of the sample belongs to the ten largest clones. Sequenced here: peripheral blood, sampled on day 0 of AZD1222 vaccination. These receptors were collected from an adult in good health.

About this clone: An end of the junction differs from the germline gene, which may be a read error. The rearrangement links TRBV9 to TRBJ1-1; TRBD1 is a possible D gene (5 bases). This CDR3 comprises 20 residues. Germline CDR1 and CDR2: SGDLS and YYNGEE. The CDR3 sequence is CASSVEAGLASRSWNAEAFF. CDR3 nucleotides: TGTGCCAGCAGCGTAGAGGCAGGGCTTGCTTCTAGGTCGTGGAACGCTGAAGCTTTCTTT.

CDR3 sequence reads: CAISLIASHEQYF. The CDR3 DNA sequence: TGTGCCATCAGTCTGATAGCGAGCCACGAGCAGTACTTC. V and J are TRBV10-3 and TRBJ2-7; a weak D match, TRBD2 (5 bases). V was cut by 5 bases and J by 5 bases, with 13 bases left in between. This CDR3 comprises 13 residues. Germline V lookup: CDR1 ENHRY, CDR2 SYGVKD.

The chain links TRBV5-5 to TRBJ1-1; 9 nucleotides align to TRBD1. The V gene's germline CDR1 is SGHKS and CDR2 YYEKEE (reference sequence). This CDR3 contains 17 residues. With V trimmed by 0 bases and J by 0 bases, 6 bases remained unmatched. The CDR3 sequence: CASSLVTGGYMNTEAFF. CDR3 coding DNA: TGTGCCAGCAGCTTGGTGACAGGGGGTTACATGAACACTGAAGCTTTCTTT.

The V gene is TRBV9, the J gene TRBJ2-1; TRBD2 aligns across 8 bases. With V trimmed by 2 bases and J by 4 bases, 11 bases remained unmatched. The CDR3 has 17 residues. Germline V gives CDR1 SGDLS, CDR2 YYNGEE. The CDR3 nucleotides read TGTGCCAGCAGCGTGTCCCCTACTAGCGGTAATTACAATGAGCAGTTCTTC. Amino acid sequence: CASSVSPTSGNYNEQFF.

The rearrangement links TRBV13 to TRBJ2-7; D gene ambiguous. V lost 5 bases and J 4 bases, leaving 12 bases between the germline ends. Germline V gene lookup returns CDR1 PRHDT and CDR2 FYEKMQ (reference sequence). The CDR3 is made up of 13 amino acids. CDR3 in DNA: TGTGCCAGCAGCACCAGACCACCTTACGAGCAGTACTTC. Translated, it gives CASSTRPPYEQYF.

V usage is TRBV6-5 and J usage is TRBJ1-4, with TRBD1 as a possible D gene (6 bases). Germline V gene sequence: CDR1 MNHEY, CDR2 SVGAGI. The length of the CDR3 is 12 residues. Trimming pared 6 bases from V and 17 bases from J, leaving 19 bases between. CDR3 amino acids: CASSSAGGASFF. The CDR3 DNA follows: TGTGCCAGCAGCTCCGCGGGGGGCGCTTCTTTTTTT.

CDR3 amino acids: CASSQDQRGPYEQYF. DNA for the CDR3: TGCGCCAGCAGCCAAGATCAGCGGGGGCCCTACGAGCAGTACTTC. The chain carries TRBV4-3 and TRBJ2-7; 8 bases agree with TRBD2. Germline CDR1 is LGHNA and CDR2 is YSLEER. CDR3 size: 15 residues. V shed 0 bases, J shed 2 bases, and the junction held 3 bases outside the gene matches.

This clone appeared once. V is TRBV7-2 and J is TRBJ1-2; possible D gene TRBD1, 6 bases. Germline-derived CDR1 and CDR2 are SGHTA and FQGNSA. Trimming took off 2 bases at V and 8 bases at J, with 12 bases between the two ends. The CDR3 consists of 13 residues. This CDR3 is CASSLWGADGYTF. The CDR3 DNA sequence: TGTGCCAGCAGCTTATGGGGGGCCGACGGCTACACCTTC.

The CDR3 loop is CATTRGGANTGELFF. In DNA form, the CDR3 reads TGTGCCACCACAAGAGGGGGCGCGAACACCGGGGAGCTGTTTTTT. This rearrangement joins TRBV24-1 to TRBJ2-2, with TRBD1 matching 7 bases. Germline CDR1 KGHDR, CDR2 SFDVKD. J lost 0 bases, V lost 8 bases, and 5 bases had no gene match. The CDR3 covers 15 residues.

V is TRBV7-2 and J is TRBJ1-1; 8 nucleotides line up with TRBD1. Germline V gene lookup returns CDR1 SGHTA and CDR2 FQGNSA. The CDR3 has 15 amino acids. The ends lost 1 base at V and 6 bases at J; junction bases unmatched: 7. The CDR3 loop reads CASSLGPGQVAEAFF. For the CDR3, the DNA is TGTGCCAGCAGCTTAGGTCCGGGACAGGTCGCTGAAGCTTTCTTT.

The CDR3: CASSYSRTGGLAEAFF. DNA of the CDR3: TGTGCCAGCAGTTACTCCAGGACAGGGGGTCTAGCTGAAGCTTTCTTT. The chain joins TRBV6-2 or TRBV6-3 to TRBJ1-1, with 10 bases lining up with TRBD1. V dropped 0 bases and J dropped 6; count of bases not matched to a gene: 7. The CDR3 consists of 16 residues. CDR1 MNHEY and CDR2 SVGEGT come from the germline V gene.

CDR3: CASSMPTGQGAGNTIYF. In nucleotides, the CDR3 is TGTGCCAGTAGTATGCCCACCGGACAGGGAGCGGGAAACACCATATATTTT. This chain uses TRBV19 with TRBJ1-3, with 8 nucleotides matching TRBD1. CDR1 and CDR2 from the germline V gene are LNHDA and SQIVND (reference sequence). The CDR3 is 17 amino acids. V shed 3 bases, J shed 4 bases, and the junction held 11 bases outside the gene matches. The complete variable domain, with remaining parts taken from reference TRBV19 and TRBJ1-3, reads DGGITQSPKYLFRKEGQNVTLSCEQNLNHDAMYWYRQDPGQGLRLIYYSQIVNDFQKGDIAEGYSVSREKKESFPLTVTSAQKNPTAFYLCASSMPTGQGAGNTIYFGEGSWLTVV.

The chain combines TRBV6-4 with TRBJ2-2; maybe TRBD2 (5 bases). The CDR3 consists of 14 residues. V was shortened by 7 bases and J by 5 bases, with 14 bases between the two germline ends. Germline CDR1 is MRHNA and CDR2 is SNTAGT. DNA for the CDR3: TGTGCCAGCACCCCGGGTGAGGGAACCGGGGAGCTGTTTTTT. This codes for CASTPGEGTGELFF.